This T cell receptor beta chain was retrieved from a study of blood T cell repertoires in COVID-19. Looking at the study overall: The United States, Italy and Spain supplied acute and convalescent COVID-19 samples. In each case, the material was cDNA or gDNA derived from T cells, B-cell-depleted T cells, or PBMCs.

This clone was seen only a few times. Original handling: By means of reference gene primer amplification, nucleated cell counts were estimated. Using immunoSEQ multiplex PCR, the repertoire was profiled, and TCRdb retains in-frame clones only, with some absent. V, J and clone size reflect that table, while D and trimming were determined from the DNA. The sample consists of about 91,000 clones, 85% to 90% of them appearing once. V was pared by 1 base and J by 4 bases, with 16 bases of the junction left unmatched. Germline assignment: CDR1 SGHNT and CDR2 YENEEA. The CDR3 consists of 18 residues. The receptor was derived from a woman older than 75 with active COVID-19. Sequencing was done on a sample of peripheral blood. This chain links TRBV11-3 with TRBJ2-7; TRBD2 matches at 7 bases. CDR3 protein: CASSLGVPRAGAAYEQYF. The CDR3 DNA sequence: TGTGCCAGCAGCTTAGGCGTTCCTCGGGCGGGAGCTGCGTACGAGCAGTACTTC.